Presented here are 26 T cell receptor beta chains from one specimen sequenced in a study of cytomegalovirus exposure and HLA in healthy donors (dated by TCRdb to the late 2010s). The library was obtained by the immunoSEQ multiplex PCR assay. A mixture of 60 forward primers for TCR Vbeta segments and 13 reverse primers for TCR Jbeta segments was used in the multiplex PCR. TCRdb stores this immuneACCESS table with in-frame sequences only. Part of the clones is absent; in the studies checked, under half of the shortfall reflects unresolved V genes, and no reason is known for the rest. The table for this sample shows approximately 75,000 clones. About 0.83% of the sample rests with the top ten. The source material was PBMCs. These receptors were taken from a boy between 10 and 17 years old in good health and CMV-seronegative.

The chain carries TRBV29-1 and TRBJ1-5; TRBD1 is a possible D gene (6 bases). V shed 1 base and J shed 7 bases, with 14 bases lying between them. This CDR3 is 14 amino acids long. Germline values: CDR1 SQVTM, CDR2 ANQGSEA. Here the CDR3 DNA reads TGCAGCGTTGAAGGAGATGGCAGGGGACAGCCCCAGCATTTT. The encoded protein is CSVEGDGRGQPQHF.

This sequence joins TRBV30 and TRBJ2-7; 7 nucleotides align to TRBD1. Germline V gives CDR1 GTSNPN, CDR2 SVGIG (reference sequence). V was pared by 2 bases and J by 6 bases, with 10 bases of the junction left unmatched. The CDR3 is 14 residues long. The CDR3 bases are TGTGCCTGGAGTCGGAGAGACAGGGTAGGCGAGCAGTACTTC. Residues: CAWSRRDRVGEQYF.

V is TRBV18 and J is TRBJ2-7; 11 nucleotides match TRBD2. This CDR3 is 15 amino acids long. Per germline, CDR1 KGHSH and CDR2 LQKENI. The J segment lost 0 bases and the V segment lost 6 bases, leaving 4 bases of the junction unmatched. DNA of the CDR3: TGTGCCAGCTCCCAGGGACTAGCGGACTCCTACGAGCAGTACTTC. The encoded protein is CASSQGLADSYEQYF.

The chain has TRBV29-1 and TRBJ1-1; D call uncertain. The V gene lost 7 bases and the J gene lost 5 bases, with 20 bases spanning the gap. CDR3 length: 14 residues. Germline V gives CDR1 SQVTM, CDR2 ANQGSEA. The CDR3 protein is CSALLSPGDTEAFF. CDR3 bases: TGCAGCGCCCTACTCAGCCCCGGGGATACTGAAGCTTTCTTT.

The V gene is TRBV6-1, the J gene TRBJ2-7; 8 nucleotides match TRBD1. V shed 3 bases and J 0 bases; nucleotides not matched to a gene: 7. Germline V lookup: CDR1 MNHNS, CDR2 SASEGT. This CDR3 is built from 16 residues. CDR3 DNA: TGTGCCAGCAGTGACCTAGACAGGGGAAGCTCCTACGAGCAGTACTTC. Its translation: CASSDLDRGSSYEQYF.

The chain joins TRBV4-3 to TRBJ2-5, with 7 bases lining up with TRBD1. The length of the CDR3 is 14 residues. Looked up from germline, CDR1 is LGHNA and CDR2 is YSLEER. V lost 0 bases and J lost 4; bases outside the gene matches: 2. The CDR3 loop reads CASSQDRQGETQYF. Here the CDR3 DNA reads TGCGCCAGCAGCCAAGATCGACAGGGAGAGACCCAGTACTTC.

In DNA form, the CDR3 reads TGTGCCAGCAGCTCGCACACAGGGGGCGGGAGCACTGAAGCTTTCTTT. As protein: CASSSHTGGGSTEAFF. The gene calls are TRBV11-1 and TRBJ1-1; 9 nucleotides match TRBD1. Trimming cost V 4 bases and J 4 bases; bases outside gene matches: 10. The CDR3 is 16 residues long. Per the germline V gene, CDR1 is SGHAT and CDR2 is FQDESV (reference sequence).

This chain links TRBV6-4 with TRBJ2-3; possibly TRBD1 for D (6 bases). The V end lost 3 bases, the J end lost 2 bases, and 9 bases lay between the germline ends. CDR1 and CDR2 (germline): MRHNA, SNTAGT. This CDR3 region has 14 residues. CDR3 sequence reads: CASSEGADTDTQYF. As DNA, the CDR3 is TGTGCCAGCAGTGAGGGGGCCGACACAGATACGCAGTATTTT.

The chain has TRBV29-1 and TRBJ1-1; a possible D gene is TRBD1 (5 bases). V lost 6 bases and J lost 7, with 12 bases in between. The germline CDR1 and CDR2 sequences are SQVTM and ANQGSEA. This CDR3 spans 11 amino acids. CDR3 bases: TGCAGCGTGGGGCAGAGTAGTGAAGCTTTCTTT. Translated: CSVGQSSEAFF.

The chain uses TRBV19 and TRBJ2-6, with TRBD2 as a possible D gene (6 bases). The length of the CDR3 is 17 residues. In germline, CDR1 is LNHDA, CDR2 SQIVND (reference sequence). V lost 5 bases and J 0 bases, leaving 14 bases between the germline ends. Written as DNA, the CDR3 is TGTGCCAGTAGTCCCCTGCGGGAAAGCTCTGGGGCCAACGTCCTGACTTTC. This translates into CASSPLRESSGANVLTF.

This chain connects TRBV19 to TRBJ2-1; 8 bases are a match to TRBD2. Per the germline V gene, CDR1 is LNHDA and CDR2 is SQIVND (reference sequence). CDR3 length equals 13 residues. J lost 5 bases, V lost 6 bases, and 3 bases had no gene match. CDR3 sequence reads: CASRLAVNNEQFF. The CDR3 DNA reads as TGTGCCAGTAGACTAGCGGTCAACAATGAGCAGTTCTTC.

This chain joins TRBV7-7 and TRBJ2-2; D may be TRBD2 (5 bases). Trimming took 4 bases from V and 0 from J, leaving 12 bases between them. The V gene's germline CDR1 is SSHAT and CDR2 FNYEAQ (reference sequence). The CDR3 extends over 16 amino acids. Here the CDR3 DNA reads TGTGCCAGCAGCTCTCGCCCCGGGGCGAACACCGGGGAGCTGTTTTTT. It encodes CASSSRPGANTGELFF.

The gene calls are TRBV27 and TRBJ1-4, with TRBD1 matching 9 bases. This CDR3 comprises 15 residues. The V segment lost 4 bases and the J segment 6 bases; nucleotides outside the gene matches: 6. Germline V gene sequence: CDR1 MNHEY, CDR2 SMNVEV (reference sequence). The CDR3 loop is CASSSLGTGYEKLFF. CDR3 nucleotide sequence: TGTGCCAGCAGTTCTCTGGGGACAGGGTATGAAAAACTGTTTTTT. Full variable domain (remainder filled in from reference TRBV27 and TRBJ1-4): EAQVTQNPRYLITVTGKKLTVTCSQNMNHEYMSWYRQDPGLGLRQIYYSMNVEVTDKGDVPEGYKVSRKEKRNFPLILESPSPNQTSLYFCASSSLGTGYEKLFFGSGTQLSVL.

This chain connects TRBV7-6 to TRBJ2-7, with D tentatively TRBD2 (6 bases). CDR3 length: 15 residues. Germline values: CDR1 SGHVS, CDR2 FNYEAQ. V dropped 1 base and J dropped 3 bases, with 13 bases sitting between them. This CDR3 reads CASSLDGGENYEQYF. CDR3 sequence (DNA): TGTGCCAGCAGCTTAGACGGCGGGGAAAACTACGAGCAGTACTTC.

The rearrangement links TRBV7-2 to TRBJ2-7; 11 bases match TRBD1. Germline V gene data show CDR1 as SGHTA and CDR2 as FQGNSA. This CDR3 spans 14 amino acids. The J segment lost 6 bases and the V segment lost 4 bases, leaving 5 bases of the junction unmatched. The CDR3 loop is CASSWWTGGFEQYF. The CDR3, as DNA: TGTGCCAGCAGCTGGTGGACAGGGGGCTTCGAGCAGTACTTC.

This chain joins TRBV19 and TRBJ2-7; D perhaps matches TRBD2 (5 bases). The CDR3 spans 13 residues. The V gene's germline CDR1 is LNHDA and CDR2 SQIVND (reference sequence). The V and J ends lost 5 bases and 3 bases respectively, with 11 bases between them. The DNA for the CDR3 is TGTGCCAGTAGTGCCGGGAACCACTACGAGCAGTACTTC. Its protein product is CASSAGNHYEQYF.

The chain links TRBV1 to TRBJ1-1; TRBD1, the table's D call, was not compared with the DNA. TRBV1 is listed as a pseudogene. This CDR3 comprises 15 residues. As DNA, the CDR3 is TGCACCAGCAGCTCCCGGGACAGGGGGCGAGCTGAAGCTTTCTTT. As protein: CTSSSRDRGRAEAFF.

The V gene is TRBV4-1, the J gene TRBJ2-7, with a weak D call TRBD2 (5 bases). The CDR3 sequence is 16 residues long. Deletions cut 0 bases from V and 3 bases from J, with 15 bases between. From germline, CDR1 is MGHRA and CDR2 YSYEKL. In DNA, the CDR3 is TGCGCCAGCAGCCAAGATCGCGGCGGGCTGAACTACGAGCAGTACTTC. It codes for CASSQDRGGLNYEQYF.

This sequence joins TRBV5-1 and TRBJ2-1; 10 bases are shared with TRBD2. CDR3 length: 15 residues. The germline CDR1 and CDR2 sequences are SGHRS and YFSETQ. J lost 5 bases, V lost 4 bases, and 6 bases had no gene match. Here the CDR3 DNA reads TGCGCCAGCAGCACTGGACTAGCGGTTAACAATGAGCAGTTCTTC. This sequence encodes CASSTGLAVNNEQFF.

The chain has TRBV6-6 and TRBJ2-1, with D possibly matching TRBD1 (7 bases). Germline values: CDR1 MNHNY, CDR2 SVGAGI (reference sequence). Trimming took off 5 bases at V and 15 bases at J, with 17 bases between the two ends. CDR3 length: 12 amino acids. The CDR3 coding sequence is TGTGCCAGCAGTCACGGGACAGACGGGGGGTTCTTC. Translation gives CASSHGTDGGFF.

The chain links TRBV5-1 to TRBJ1-2; 9 bases line up with TRBD1. There are 15 residues in the CDR3. Germline assignment: CDR1 SGHRS and CDR2 YFSETQ. V dropped 3 bases and J dropped 2; count of bases not matched to a gene: 5. CDR3 sequence: CASSYRTGVNYGYTF. The DNA of the CDR3 is TGCGCCAGCAGCTATAGGACAGGGGTAAACTATGGCTACACCTTC.

The gene calls are TRBV18 and TRBJ2-2, with D possibly matching TRBD1 (5 bases). The germline V and J ends were trimmed by 4 bases and 3 bases, with 15 bases remaining between them. The length of the CDR3 is 16 residues. Germline CDR1 KGHSH, CDR2 LQKENI. The CDR3 nucleotides are TGTGCCAGCTCACTCCGACAGAGCCCTGACACCGGGGAGCTGTTTTTT. As protein: CASSLRQSPDTGELFF.

J is TRBJ2-7 and V is TRBV20-1; D is uncertain. Germline lookup yields CDR1 DFQATT and CDR2 SNEGSKA (reference sequence). This CDR3 is built from 11 residues. Trimming shortened V by 0 bases and J by 4 bases, and 4 bases separated the two germline ends. As DNA, the CDR3 is TGCAGTGCTAGAGATAATTACGAGCAGTACTTC. Translated, it gives CSARDNYEQYF.

This chain connects TRBV25-1 to TRBJ1-2; maybe TRBD1 (6 bases). Germline CDR1 MGHDK, CDR2 SYGVNS. Trimming shortened V by 4 bases and J by 0 bases, and 12 bases separated the two germline ends. CDR3 length equals 15 residues. The CDR3 DNA sequence: TGTGCCAGCAGTGGCGGACAGATTACTAACTATGGCTACACCTTC. Residues: CASSGGQITNYGYTF.

The chain links TRBV7-6 to TRBJ2-3; 7 bases align to TRBD1. The CDR3 runs to 15 residues. V lost 5 bases, J lost 2 bases, and 7 bases stayed unmatched. CDR1 is SGHVS and CDR2 is FNYEAQ in the germline V gene. The CDR3 DNA is TGTGCCAGCAGCCAACAGGGGCCCTCCACAGATACGCAGTATTTT. This gives the protein CASSQQGPSTDTQYF. The full variable domain, its missing parts supplied by reference TRBV7-6 and TRBJ2-3, is GAGVSQSPRYKVTKRGQDVALRCDPISGHVSLYWYRQALGQGPEFLTYFNYEAQQDKSGLPNDRFSAERPEGSISTLTIQRTEQRDSAMYRCASSQQGPSTDTQYFGPGTRLTVL.

V gene TRBV7-8 combines with J gene TRBJ1-1; D possibly corresponds to TRBD1 (5 bases). Germline CDR1 is SGHVS and CDR2 is FQNEAQ. The CDR3 runs to 15 residues. V dropped 5 bases and J dropped 0 bases, with 13 bases sitting between them. The CDR3 bases are TGTGCCAGCAGCCAACCGTCAGGGTTGAACACTGAAGCTTTCTTT. This gives the protein CASSQPSGLNTEAFF.